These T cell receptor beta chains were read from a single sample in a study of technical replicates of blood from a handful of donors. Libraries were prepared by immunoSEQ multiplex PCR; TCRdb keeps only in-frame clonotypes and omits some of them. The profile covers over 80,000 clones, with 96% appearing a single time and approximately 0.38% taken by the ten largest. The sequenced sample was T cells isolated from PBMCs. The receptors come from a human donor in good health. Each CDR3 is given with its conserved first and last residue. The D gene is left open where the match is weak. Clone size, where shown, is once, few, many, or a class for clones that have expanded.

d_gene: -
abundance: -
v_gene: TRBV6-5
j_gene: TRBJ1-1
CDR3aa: CASGSLNTEAFF
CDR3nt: TGTGCCAGCGGCTCCCTGAACACTGAAGCTTTCTTT

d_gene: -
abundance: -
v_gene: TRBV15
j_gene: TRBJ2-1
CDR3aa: CATSPPQGTYNEQFF
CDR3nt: TGTGCCACCAGCCCCCCCCAGGGGACCTACAATGAGCAGTTCTTC

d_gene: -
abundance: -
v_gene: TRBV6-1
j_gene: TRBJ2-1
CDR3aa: CASSEETGAIHNEQFF
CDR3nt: TGTGCCAGCAGTGAAGAGACGGGAGCAATCCACAATGAGCAGTTCTTC

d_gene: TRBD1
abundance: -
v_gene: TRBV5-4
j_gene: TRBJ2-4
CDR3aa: CASSSMTGEVPTAKNIQYF
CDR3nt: TGTGCCAGCAGCTCGATGACAGGGGAGGTTCCGACAGCCAAAAACATTCAGTACTTC

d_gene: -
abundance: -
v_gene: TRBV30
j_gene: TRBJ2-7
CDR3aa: CAWSVAPEAYEQYF
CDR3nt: TGTGCCTGGAGTGTAGCACCCGAAGCCTACGAGCAGTACTTC

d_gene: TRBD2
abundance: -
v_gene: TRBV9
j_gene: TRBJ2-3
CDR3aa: CASSVASSGRFDTQYF
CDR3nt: TGTGCCAGCAGCGTAGCTAGTAGCGGGAGGTTTGATACGCAGTATTTT

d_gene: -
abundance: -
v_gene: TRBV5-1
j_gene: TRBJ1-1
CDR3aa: CASSLGQWNTEAFF
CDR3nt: TGCGCCAGCAGCTTGGGGCAGTGGAACACTGAAGCTTTCTTT

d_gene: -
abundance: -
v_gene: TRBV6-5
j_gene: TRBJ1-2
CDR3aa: CASSLAEFYGYTF
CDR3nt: TGTGCCAGCAGTTTGGCAGAATTCTATGGCTACACCTTC

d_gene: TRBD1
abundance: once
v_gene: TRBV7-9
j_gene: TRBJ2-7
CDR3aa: CASSPLGDRVHEQYF
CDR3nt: TGTGCCAGCAGCCCCTTGGGGGACAGGGTCCACGAGCAGTACTTC

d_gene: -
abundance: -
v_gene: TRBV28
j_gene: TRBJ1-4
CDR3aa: CATVTNEKLFF
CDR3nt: TGTGCCACGGTCACCAATGAAAAACTGTTTTTT

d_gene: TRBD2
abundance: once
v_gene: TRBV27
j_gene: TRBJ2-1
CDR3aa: CASSLSPGSGRGYEQFF
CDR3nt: TGTGCCAGCAGTTTATCCCCCGGTAGCGGGAGGGGGTATGAGCAGTTCTTC

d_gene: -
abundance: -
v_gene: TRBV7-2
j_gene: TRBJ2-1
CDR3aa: CASSHFSSYNEQFF
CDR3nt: TGTGCCAGCAGCCATTTTAGCTCCTACAATGAGCAGTTCTTC

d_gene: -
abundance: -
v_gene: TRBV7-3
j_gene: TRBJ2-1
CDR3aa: CASSLGGPSSYNEQFF
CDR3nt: TGTGCCAGCAGCCTGGGGGGGCCAAGCTCCTACAATGAGCAGTTCTTC

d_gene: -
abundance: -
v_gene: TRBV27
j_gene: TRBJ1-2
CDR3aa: CASSFSSDGYTF
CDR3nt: TGTGCCAGCAGTTTTAGCAGCGATGGCTACACCTTC

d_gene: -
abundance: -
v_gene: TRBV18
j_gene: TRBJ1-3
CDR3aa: CASSPNSLRTGNTIYF
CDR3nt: TGTGCCAGCTCACCAAACAGTCTTAGAACTGGAAACACCATATATTTT

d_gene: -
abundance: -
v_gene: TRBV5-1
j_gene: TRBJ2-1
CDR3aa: CASSLVPDSYNEQFF
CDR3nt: TGCGCCAGCAGCTTGGTCCCAGATTCCTACAATGAGCAGTTCTTC